Detailed here is one TCR beta chain. The data were taken from a study of OX40 agonist ivuxolimab in advanced cancers. The overall study: Allowance was made for prior anti-PD-1, anti-PD-L1 or anti-CTLA-4 therapy, and 40% had some.

Generated by immunoSEQ multiplex PCR, the TCRdb table keeps only in-frame clones and is missing some. Among about 73,000 clones listed, over 80% were seen once. With V trimmed by 4 bases and J by 1 base, 6 bases remained unmatched. The germline V gene has CDR1 MDHEN and CDR2 SYDVKM. CDR3 length equals 16 residues. The source material was CD4+ or CD8+ T cells sorted from blood, sampled in a trial of the OX40 agonist ivuxolimab. The receptor was isolated from an adult with an advanced solid tumor such as melanoma, head and neck, liver or kidney cancer. The chain carries TRBV28 and TRBJ2-2; TRBD2 matches 7 bases. CDR3 residues: CASSSLGGQNTGELFF. The DNA for the CDR3 is TGTGCCAGCAGTTCCCTGGGAGGGCAGAACACCGGGGAGCTGTTTTTT.